These T cell receptor beta chains were read from a single sample in a study of control samples from healthy donors and cancer patients. Profiled with immunoSEQ multiplex PCR; TCRdb holds only in-frame clones, not every one. Of about 250,000 clones listed, roughly four fifths were seen once; the top ten hold roughly 15%. The sequencing sample was made of PBMCs. The receptors come from an older woman with lung cancer. Both conserved end residues are part of each CDR3. D genes are given only for firm matches. Size values are once, few and many counts, or a class for expanded clones, and some rows have none.

d_gene	v_gene	len	abundance	j_gene	CDR3nt	CDR3aa
TRBD2	TRBV11-2	18	.	TRBJ2-5	TGTGCCAGCAGCTTAGTCCTACCGGGGGGAGCGGTACAAGAGACCCAGTACTTC	CASSLVLPGGAVQETQYF
TRBD1	TRBV3-1/TRBV3-2	15	.	TRBJ1-2	TGTGCCAGCAGCCAAGAGGACAGGGGAGTATATGGCTACACCTTC	CASSQEDRGVYGYTF
.	TRBV19	14	.	TRBJ1-3	TGTGCCAGTAGCGAACAGGACCCTCGGGCCACCATATATTTT	CASSEQDPRATIYF
.	TRBV4-1	16	.	TRBJ2-6	TGCGCCAGCAGCCGTACCCTGGGCTCTGGGGCCAACGTCCTGACTTTC	CASSRTLGSGANVLTF
.	TRBV5-1	15	.	TRBJ1-1	TGCGCCAGCAGCGGGGGAACAGGGCGGGTCACTGAAGCTTTCTTT	CASSGGTGRVTEAFF
TRBD1	TRBV20-1	14	once	TRBJ1-5	TGCAGTGCTAGTGAGGGGGCGATCGGGCAGCCCCAGCATTTT	CSASEGAIGQPQHF
.	TRBV4-1	16	.	TRBJ1-4	TGCGCCAGCAGCCAAGACGGGGTGGCAACTAATGAAAAACTGTTTTTT	CASSQDGVATNEKLFF
.	TRBV6-5	12	.	TRBJ1-2	TGTGCCAGCAGCCTCTCGTCTTATGGCTACACCTTC	CASSLSSYGYTF
.	TRBV7-9	13	.	TRBJ2-1	TGTGCCAGCAGCCGAGCCGAGGTGGGGGAGCAGTTCTTC	CASSRAEVGEQFF
TRBD1	TRBV2	12	.	TRBJ2-7	TGTGCCAGCGGGGACAGAGGCTACGAGCAGTACTTC	CASGDRGYEQYF
.	TRBV27	15	.	TRBJ1-4	TGTGCCAGCAGTCCCCTTCTAGCAACTAATGAAAAACTGTTTTTT	CASSPLLATNEKLFF
.	TRBV6-5	13	.	TRBJ2-5	TGTGCCAGCAAACTAACAGGGACGGAGACCCAGTACTTC	CASKLTGTETQYF
.	TRBV5-1	12	.	TRBJ2-1	TGCGCCAGCAGCTTGGACCGGGGCGAGCAGTTCTTC	CASSLDRGEQFF
.	TRBV5-1	13	few	TRBJ2-2	TGCGCCAGCAGCTTGGACAGACCCGGGGAGCTGTTTTTT	CASSLDRPGELFF
.	TRBV10-2	15	once	TRBJ2-2	TGCGCCAGCAGTGAGAGGACGCGCGGGACCGGGGAGCTGTTTTTT	CASSERTRGTGELFF
.	TRBV5-6	15	.	TRBJ2-4	TGTGCCAGCAGCTTGGAGGAAGGGTCCGGAAACATTCAGTACTTC	CASSLEEGSGNIQYF
.	TRBV19	15	.	TRBJ2-2	TGTGCCAGTAGACTCAACGGTGGGGGTCCCGGGGAGCTGTTTTTT	CASRLNGGGPGELFF
TRBD2	TRBV24-1	14	few	TRBJ2-1	TGTGCCACCAGAGCGGGGGGGGCCTACAATGAGCAGTTCTTC	CATRAGGAYNEQFF
.	TRBV4-1	15	.	TRBJ2-5	TGCGCCAGCAACCAAGGCCCCGGTGGGCAAGAGACCCAGTACTTC	CASNQGPGGQETQYF
.	TRBV19	14	.	TRBJ1-6	TGTGCCAGTAGTATTGGACAGACTTATTCACCCCTCCACTTT	CASSIGQTYSPLHF
TRBD2	TRBV6-5	15	.	TRBJ2-5	TGTGCCAGCAGTCTTCTAGCGGGAGTGCGGGAGACCCAGTACTTC	CASSLLAGVRETQYF
.	TRBV2	13	.	TRBJ1-5	TGTGCCAGCAGACAACAGGGAAACCAGCCCCAGCATTTT	CASRQQGNQPQHF
TRBD1	TRBV28	14	.	TRBJ1-1	TGTGCCAGCAGTTCCGGGACAGGCCACACTGAAGCTTTCTTT	CASSSGTGHTEAFF
TRBD2	TRBV6-5	15	.	TRBJ2-5	TGTGCCAGCAAAATACCCGGGACTAGCGTCGAGACCCAGTACTTC	CASKIPGTSVETQYF
.	TRBV20-1	11	.	TRBJ2-7	TGCAGTGCTGGGGACTCCTACGAGCAGTACTTC	CSAGDSYEQYF
TRBD1	TRBV5-5	14	.	TRBJ2-7	TGTGCCAGCAGCGTGGGACAGGGCCCCTACGAGCAGTACTTC	CASSVGQGPYEQYF
.	TRBV2	14	.	TRBJ1-2	TGTGCCAGCAGTGCTGTGGGAACAGCTCGCCGCTACACCTTC	CASSAVGTARRYTF